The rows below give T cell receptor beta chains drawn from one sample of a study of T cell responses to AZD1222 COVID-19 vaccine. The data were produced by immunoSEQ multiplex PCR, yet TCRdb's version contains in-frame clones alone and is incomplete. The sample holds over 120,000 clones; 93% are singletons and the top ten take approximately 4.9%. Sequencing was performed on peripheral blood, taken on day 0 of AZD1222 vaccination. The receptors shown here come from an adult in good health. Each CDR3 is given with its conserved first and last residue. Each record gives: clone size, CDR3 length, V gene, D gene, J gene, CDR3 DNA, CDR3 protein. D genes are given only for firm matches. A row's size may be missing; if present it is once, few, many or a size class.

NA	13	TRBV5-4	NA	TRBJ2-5	TGTGCCAGCAGCGTCAGGGGTTCGGAGACCCAGTACTTC	CASSVRGSETQYF
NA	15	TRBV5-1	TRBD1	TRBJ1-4	TGCGCCAGCAGCTCTCAGGGGGCGGTTCGTGAAAAACTGTTTTTT	CASSSQGAVREKLFF
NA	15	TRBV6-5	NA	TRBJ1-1	TGTGCCAGCAGTTACACGGCTGAGGGGGGGACTGAAGCTTTCTTT	CASSYTAEGGTEAFF
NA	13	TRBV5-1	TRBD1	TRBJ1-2	TGCGCCAGCAGTCCCGGGACAGTCTATGGCTACACCTTC	CASSPGTVYGYTF
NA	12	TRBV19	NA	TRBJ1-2	TGTGCCGCAGAGGGGTGGAACTATGGCTACACCTTC	CAAEGWNYGYTF
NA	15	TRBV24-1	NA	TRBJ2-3	TGTGCCACCAGTGACCCCGAGCCGGGTGCAGATACGCAGTATTTT	CATSDPEPGADTQYF
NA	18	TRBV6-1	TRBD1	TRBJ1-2	TGTGCCAGCAGTGTATCCCTTAATTCCGGGGACAGGGAGGAGGGCTACACCTTC	CASSVSLNSGDREEGYTF
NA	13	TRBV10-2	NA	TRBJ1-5	TGCGCCAGCAGTGGACAGAACAATCAGCCCCAGCATTTT	CASSGQNNQPQHF
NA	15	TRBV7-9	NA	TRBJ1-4	TGTGCCAGCAGCTTATTGGGGGCAACTAATGAAAAACTGTTTTTT	CASSLLGATNEKLFF
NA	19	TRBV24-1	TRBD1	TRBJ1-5	TGTGCCACCAGTGAGACCGGGACAGGGAATCCTTTGAGCAATCAGCCCCAGCATTTT	CATSETGTGNPLSNQPQHF
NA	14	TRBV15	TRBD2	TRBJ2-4	TGTGCCACCAGCTATGCGGGGGGATTAAGCATTCAGTACTTC	CATSYAGGLSIQYF
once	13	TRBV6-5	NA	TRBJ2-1	TGTGCCAGCAGCTCGGGACCGTACAATGAGCAGTTCTTC	CASSSGPYNEQFF
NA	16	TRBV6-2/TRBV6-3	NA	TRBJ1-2	TGTGCCAGCAGTTATCTCCAGGGCCAGGGAAGCTATGGCTACACCTTC	CASSYLQGQGSYGYTF
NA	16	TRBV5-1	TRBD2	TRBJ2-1	TGCGCCAGCAAATCAATCTCGGCGGGAGGTGGGAATGAGCAGTTCTTC	CASKSISAGGGNEQFF
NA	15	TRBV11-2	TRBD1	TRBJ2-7	TGTGCCAGCAGCCCAGGACAGGGGGCCTCCTACGAGCAGTACTTC	CASSPGQGASYEQYF
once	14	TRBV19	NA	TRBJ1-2	TGTGCCAGTAGAAGGAGTGACTTATTCCATGGCTACACCTTC	CASRRSDLFHGYTF
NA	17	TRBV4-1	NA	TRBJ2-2	TGCGCCAGCAAGGGACCCGCTTGGGGGCCTTATACCGGGGAGCTGTTTTTT	CASKGPAWGPYTGELFF
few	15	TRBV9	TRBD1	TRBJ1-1	TGTGCCAGCAGCGTAGGACAGGGAGGGGGCACTGAAGCTTTCTTT	CASSVGQGGGTEAFF
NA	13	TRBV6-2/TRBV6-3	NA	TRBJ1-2	TGTGCCAGCAGTTACCGGACGGTCTATGGCTACACCTTC	CASSYRTVYGYTF
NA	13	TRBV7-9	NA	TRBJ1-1	TGTGCCAGCAGCTTCCCGGGGGGCACTGAAGCTTTCTTT	CASSFPGGTEAFF
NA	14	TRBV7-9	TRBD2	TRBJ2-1	TGTGCCAGCAGCCCTCAAGCGGGAGAAGGTGAGCAGTTCTTC	CASSPQAGEGEQFF
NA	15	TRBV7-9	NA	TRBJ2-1	TGTGCCAGCAGTTCTCCGGGACCGCGGGCCAATGAGCAGTTCTTC	CASSSPGPRANEQFF
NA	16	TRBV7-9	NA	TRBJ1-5	TGTGCCAGCAGCTCCTGGACGGCTGATAGCAATCAGCCCCAGCATTTT	CASSSWTADSNQPQHF
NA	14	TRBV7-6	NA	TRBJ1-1	TGTGCCAGCAGCCACCACCGGGACCGGCGGGAAGCTTTCTTT	CASSHHRDRREAFF
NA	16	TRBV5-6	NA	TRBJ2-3	TGTGCCAGCAGCTTCTGGTCGGGAGCAGGCACAGATACGCAGTATTTT	CASSFWSGAGTDTQYF
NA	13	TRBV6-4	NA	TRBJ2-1	TGTGCCAGCAGTCCAGAGCGGTTGGGTGAGCAGTTCTTC	CASSPERLGEQFF
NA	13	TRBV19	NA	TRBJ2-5	TGTGCCAGTAGCCTCGTCGTACAAGAGACCCAGTACTTC	CASSLVVQETQYF
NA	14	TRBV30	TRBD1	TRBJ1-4	TGTGCCTGGGGACCGACAGGGCTAGGCGAAAAACTGTTTTTT	CAWGPTGLGEKLFF
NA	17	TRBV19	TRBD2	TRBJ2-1	TGTGCCAGTAGTTGGGGGCTAGCGGGAGGGCCCGGCAATGAGCAGTTCTTC	CASSWGLAGGPGNEQFF
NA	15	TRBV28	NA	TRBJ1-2	TGTGCCAGCAGTTTACCCCCGGCAGGGGATTACGGCTACACCTTC	CASSLPPAGDYGYTF
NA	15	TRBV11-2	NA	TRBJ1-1	TGTGCCAGCAGCTTAGGTTTGGGGTTGAACACTGAAGCTTTCTTT	CASSLGLGLNTEAFF
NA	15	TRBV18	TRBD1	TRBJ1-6	TGTGCCAGCTCAACGACAGGGTTAAGAGATTCACCCCTCCACTTT	CASSTTGLRDSPLHF
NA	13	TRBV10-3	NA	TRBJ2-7	TGTGCCATCAGTGGCGACAGCTCCTACGAGCAGTACTTC	CAISGDSSYEQYF
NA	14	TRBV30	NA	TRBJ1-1	TGTGCCTGGAGTGTGCCCGGGGCACGTACTGAAGCTTTCTTT	CAWSVPGARTEAFF
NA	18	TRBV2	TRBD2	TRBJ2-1	TGTGCCAGCAGTCCAACTCGGACTAGCGGGAGAAGAGTAAATGAGCAGTTCTTC	CASSPTRTSGRRVNEQFF
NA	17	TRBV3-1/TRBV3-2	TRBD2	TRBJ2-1	TGTGCCAGCAGCCAACGGGCTAGCGGGGCTTCCTACAATGAGCAGTTCTTC	CASSQRASGASYNEQFF
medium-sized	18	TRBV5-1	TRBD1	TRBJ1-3	TGCGCCAGCAGCTTTGGAAAGAGGACAGGTGATCCGCGAAACACCATATATTTT	CASSFGKRTGDPRNTIYF
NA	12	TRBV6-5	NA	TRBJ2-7	TGTGCCAGCAGTAAGAGCTCCTACGAGCAGTACTTC	CASSKSSYEQYF
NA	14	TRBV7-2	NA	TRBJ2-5	TGTGCCAGCAGCTTAGTTTTAGCGGAAGAGACCCAGTACTTC	CASSLVLAEETQYF
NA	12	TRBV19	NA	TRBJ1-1	TGTGCCAGTAGTATCCCAGGGAGCCAAGCTTTCTTT	CASSIPGSQAFF